Listed here are 2 T cell receptor beta chains from one sample, sequenced in a study of technical replicates of blood from a handful of donors (dated by TCRdb to 2015 to 2018). Library generation was performed with the immunoSEQ multiplex PCR assay. TCRdb stores this immuneACCESS table with in-frame sequences only. Part of the clones is absent; in the studies checked, under half of the shortfall reflects unresolved V genes, and no reason is known for the rest. In all, the sample holds 55,000 to 70,000 clones, and 89% of those were seen once. About 5% of the sample is taken by the ten largest. Sequencing was performed on PBMCs. These receptors came from a human donor in good health. Some clones in this sample may be carry-over from other donors' samples.

This clone has a single count. The genes are TRBV5-1 and TRBJ2-5; TRBD1 matches at 9 bases. Germline CDR1 SGHRS, CDR2 YFSETQ. V lost 4 bases to trimming and J lost 2 bases; unmatched junction nucleotides: 6. The CDR3 has 15 amino acids. CDR3 nucleotides: TGCGCCAGCAGCCCAGGGGACAGGGCGCAAGAGACCCAGTACTTC. As protein: CASSPGDRAQETQYF.

The chain combines TRBV2 with TRBJ2-1; D gene unclear. V lost 7 bases to trimming and J lost 5 bases, with 9 bases between them. The germline CDR1 and CDR2 sequences are SNHLY and FYNNEI. The CDR3 extends over 12 amino acids. The CDR3 reads CASKRGNNEQFF. The CDR3 nucleotides are TGTGCCAGCAAAAGAGGTAACAATGAGCAGTTCTTC.